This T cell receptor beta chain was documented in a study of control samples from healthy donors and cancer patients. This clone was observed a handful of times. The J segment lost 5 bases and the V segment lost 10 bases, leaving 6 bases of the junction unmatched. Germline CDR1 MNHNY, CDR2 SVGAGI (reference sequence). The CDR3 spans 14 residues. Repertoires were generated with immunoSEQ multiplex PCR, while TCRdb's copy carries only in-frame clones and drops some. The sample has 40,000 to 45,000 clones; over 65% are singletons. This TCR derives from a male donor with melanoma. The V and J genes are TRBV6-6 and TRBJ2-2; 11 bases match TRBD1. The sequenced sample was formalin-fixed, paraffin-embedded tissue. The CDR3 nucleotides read TGTGCCACCGGAAGGGACAGGGGGACCGGGGAGCTGTTTTTT. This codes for CATGRDRGTGELFF.